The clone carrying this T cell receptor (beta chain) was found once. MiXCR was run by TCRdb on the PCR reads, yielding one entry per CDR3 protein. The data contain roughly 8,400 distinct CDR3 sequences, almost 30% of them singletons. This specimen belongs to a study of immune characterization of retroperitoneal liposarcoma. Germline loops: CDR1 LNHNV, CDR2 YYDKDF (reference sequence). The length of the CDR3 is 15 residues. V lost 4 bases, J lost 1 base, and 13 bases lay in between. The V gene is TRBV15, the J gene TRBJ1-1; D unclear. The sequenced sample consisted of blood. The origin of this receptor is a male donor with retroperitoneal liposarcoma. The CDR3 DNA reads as TGTGCCACCAGCACGCCAAACAAGGGGAACACTGAAGCTTTCTTT. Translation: CATSTPNKGNTEAFF.